One and the same sample provided the 10 T cell receptor beta chains below, sequenced in a study of post-analysis software for immune sequencing data. Libraries were made from TCR beta cDNA, and they carried unique molecular identifiers. One entry per CDR3 protein results from TCRdb running MiXCR on the PCR reads. The sample yields some 370,000 distinct CDR3 sequences, about a third seen once. Study-level findings and limits: TRBV segments more frequent in patients than in controls numbered five and included TRBV5-6, TRBV5-1 and TRBV20-1.

For these receptors, no antigen is known. Sequencing used blood. The receptor source for this set is a girl aged 10 to 17 with multiple sclerosis.

Only a few counts were recorded for this clonotype. The V gene is TRBV12-3 or TRBV12-4, the J gene TRBJ1-5; perhaps TRBD1 as D (6 bases). This CDR3 has 15 residues. Trimming took off 6 bases at V and 2 bases at J, with 14 bases between the two ends. Here the CDR3 DNA reads TGTGCCAGCAGAGAACAGGGTGTAGGCAATCAGCCCCAGCATTTT. Its translation is CASREQGVGNQPQHF.

This chain joins TRBV5-1 and TRBJ2-5; 9 nucleotides line up with TRBD1. CDR3 length equals 16 residues. Germline CDR1 SGHRS, CDR2 YFSETQ. V lost 4 bases, J lost 2 bases, and 9 bases stayed unmatched. The chain's CDR3 is CASSLSTGQGQETQYF. DNA for the CDR3: TGCGCCAGCAGCCTTTCCACTGGACAGGGGCAAGAGACCCAGTACTTC.

This clonotype appeared a few times. This CDR3 reads CASSWGGPPYEQYF. The CDR3 nucleotides are TGTGCCAGCAGTTGGGGCGGACCCCCCTACGAGCAGTACTTC. The V and J genes are TRBV27 and TRBJ2-7; a possible D gene is TRBD1 (5 bases). Trimming took 4 bases from V and 2 from J, leaving 12 bases between them. This CDR3 is 14 amino acids long. The germline gives CDR1 MNHEY, CDR2 SMNVEV (reference sequence).

This clonotype has a handful of counts. The chain couples TRBV7-2 to TRBJ1-1; D gene ambiguous. This CDR3 spans 12 amino acids. The germline gives CDR1 SGHTA, CDR2 FQGNSA. V lost 0 bases and J lost 7, with 6 bases in between. The CDR3, as DNA: TGTGCCAGCAGCTTAGCGGGTTATGAAGCTTTCTTT. Residues: CASSLAGYEAFF.

The V and J genes are TRBV5-1 and TRBJ2-7; TRBD1 agrees at 7 bases. From germline, CDR1 is SGHRS and CDR2 YFSETQ. CDR3 size: 14 residues. V lost 0 bases to trimming and J lost 3 bases; unmatched junction nucleotides: 3. The CDR3 nucleotides read TGCGCCAGCAGCTTGGGAGGGGGCAACTACGAGCAGTACTTC. It is translated as CASSLGGGNYEQYF.

The chain uses TRBV29-1 and TRBJ2-1; 11 positions match TRBD2. The V gene end was trimmed by 0 bases and the J gene end by 8 bases; junction bases not matched to a gene: 6. Germline lookup yields CDR1 SQVTM and CDR2 ANQGSEA. The CDR3 is made up of 15 amino acids. CDR3 nucleotides: TGCAGCGTTGAAGAGGGTAGCGGGGGGGCGTATGAGCAGTTCTTC. It specifies CSVEEGSGGAYEQFF.

This clonotype was picked up many times. The V call is TRBV5-1, the J call TRBJ1-2; the match to TRBD1 covers 7 bases. The CDR3 consists of 13 residues. Per the germline V gene, CDR1 is SGHRS and CDR2 is YFSETQ. Germline trimming cut 2 bases from V and 6 bases from J; bases unmatched to any gene: 4. The CDR3 region is CASSFTGEDGYTF. CDR3 in DNA: TGCGCCAGCAGCTTCACAGGGGAGGATGGCTACACCTTC.

The chain employs TRBV5-6 and TRBJ1-2, with TRBD1 identical over 8 bases. The CDR3 has 15 amino acids. CDR1 is SGHDT, CDR2 YYEEEE, per germline. Trimming cost V 0 bases and J 3 bases; bases outside gene matches: 4. CDR3 in amino acids: CASSLEGQGYYGYTF. As DNA, the CDR3 is TGTGCCAGCAGCTTGGAAGGACAGGGTTACTATGGCTACACCTTC.

This chain connects TRBV12-3 or TRBV12-4 to TRBJ1-5, with 11 bases matching TRBD1. The CDR3 spans 15 residues. The ends lost 5 bases at V and 5 bases at J; junction bases unmatched: 5. The CDR3 sequence is CASSHGTGGHQPQHF. The CDR3 bases are TGTGCCAGCAGTCACGGGACAGGGGGTCATCAGCCCCAGCATTTT.

The chain employs TRBV20-1 and TRBJ1-5; D ambiguous. The CDR3 spans 16 residues. Germline lookup yields CDR1 DFQATT and CDR2 SNEGSKA (reference sequence). Trimming removed 3 bases from V and 4 bases from J, with 19 bases in between. The chain's CDR3 is CSARTGSGGRNQPQHF. CDR3 nucleotides: TGCAGTGCTAGGACCGGCAGTGGAGGGAGAAATCAGCCCCAGCATTTT.